This TCR beta chain was sequenced during a study of cytomegalovirus exposure and HLA in healthy donors (dated by TCRdb to about 2017). For context, the study as a whole: An earlier analysis of some 550 of the donors reported more than 250 Gb of sequence data and 117 million unique TCR beta sequences from about 200 million T cells. An early release that covered roughly 600 HLA-typed donors contained about 290 gigabases of sequencing data and 75 million to 100 million unique TCR sequences. In a later genetic analysis, genome-wide SNP genotypes for about 65% of the roughly 700 donors were used, and that subset was treated as a discovery cohort. High-throughput TCR immunosequencing, statistical association of individual TCRs with disease status, and machine learning were combined to predict cytomegalovirus infection status. Among the roughly 390 genotyped donors, approximately 82% belonged to the genetic ancestry cluster associated with self-reported Caucasian donors. Every repertoire in the discovery cohort had been generated on one and the same sequencing platform. Alongside the repertoire data, information on donor age, sex, ethnicity and CMV serostatus was compiled. Roughly five DR-DQ haplotypes were treated as single units for association and clustering because of strong linkage in the cohort. Rather than using new phenotypic data, the later analysis identified candidate immune exposures from TCR beta sequences and from how often those sequences occurred across donors. Both class I and class II loci were covered by HLA typing, at four-digit resolution. Typing coverage varied by locus: about 629-630 donors for A, B, C, DRB1 and DQB1; more than 500 for DQA1; over 600 for DPA1; roughly 450 for DPB1. Besides the first cohort of 550 to 750 subjects, a separate validation cohort made up of 120 different subjects was used. The T cell repertoires of some 700 subjects were profiled by immunosequencing and related to cytomegalovirus serostatus. To decide whether each TCR beta V gene segment behaved as functional or pseudogenic, an earlier analysis of some 600 of the donors relied on high-throughput TCR beta sequencing. A later analysis re-analyzed previously published TCR beta repertoires from approximately 670 donors and added high-resolution HLA genotyping to study TCR occurrence patterns. The study aimed to test whether cataloging public T cell receptors could reveal signatures of past pathogen exposure. Across approximately 400 genotyped donors of the cohort, an average of roughly 200,000 unique TCR beta nucleotide sequences per donor were sequenced, and roughly a sixth of those sequences were non-productive. Here is what the overall study found, with its caveats: Seventeen rarely observed V segments, including chromosome 9 orphons, were excluded from the earlier analysis of a few hundred of the donors because counts were too low. The authors suggested that the approach could potentially be generalized to other disease states and immunological phenotypes. A further reported finding was that TCR beta sequences accurately predicted the HLA-A and HLA-B alleles for most subjects in the first cohort. In a later analysis, several top co-occurrence clusters were reported to appear linked to parvovirus B19, influenza, CMV and Epstein-Barr virus. In a later analysis, the rate of TCR association differed among HLA loci, with DRB1 alleles having the most associated TCRs and HLA-C alleles having the fewest. Most CMV-associated TCR beta chains appeared to be HLA-restricted in a later analysis, and the HLA associations seemed to be driven largely by CMV exposure. In a later analysis, HLA-associated TCR beta chains were found to be more clonally expanded and to have lower generation probabilities than equally common non-associated chains. Most TCR sequences were observed very rarely across donors, whereas some public TCRs were present in many individuals. Roughly uniform sequencing depth across donors was assumed in presence/absence analyses, although this assumption may not hold. In both the original and validation cohorts, the classifier was reported to diagnose cytomegalovirus status with high specificity and sensitivity. Assigning TCR associations to individual alleles was difficult when HLA alleles, especially DR and DQ, strongly co-occurred. In an earlier analysis of some 500 of the donors, most TCR beta V segments were observed in productive rearrangements about 87% or about 30% of the time, broadly matching IMGT annotations. In a later genetic analysis, fewer N-insertions in productive TCRs were reported among donors in an Asian-associated ancestry cluster than the approximately 710-donor mean. Because HLA typing was unavailable for some donors at each locus, only the typed subset was used in association tests. A few of the identified cytomegalovirus-associated TCR beta chains were confirmed in vitro to be specific for cytomegalovirus antigens. A cluster of highly shared sequence variants was judged likely to represent a technical artifact of the sequencing pipeline. Immune exposure information for the cohort was limited to CMV serostatus. At a false discovery rate of 0.05, a later analysis linked fewer than 20,000 TCR beta sequences to specific HLA alleles. V-gene and J-gene trimming of TCR beta chains was associated with a missense DCLRE1C variant in a later genetic analysis, and the association was replicated in an independent cohort. Only TCR beta chains were sequenced in this cohort, and the absence of alpha or paired-chain data limited detectable features. Correlated functional status among segregating V segments might reflect linkage disequilibrium, but an unknown experimental factor could not be ruled out. The study listed 150 to 200 TCR beta chains as associated with cytomegalovirus. Some IMGT-functional V segments, including TRBV6-2 and TRBV6-3, could not be told apart with the 87-base-pair reads, so those segments were excluded.

Library construction relied on the immunoSEQ multiplex PCR assay. The multiplex PCR relied on a mix of 60 forward primers for TCR Vbeta segments and 13 reverse primers for TCR Jbeta segments. Amplification of the CDR3 region of rearranged TCR beta genes was performed with a multiplex PCR assay on genomic DNA. The Illumina HiSeq System was used to sequence the amplified TCR beta libraries as 87-base-pair reads. The paper's processing steps were these. A later analysis tallied some 79 million unique TCR beta chains across the 666 repertoires, and around 12 million of those chains were shared by two or more donors. A nearest-neighbor algorithm error-corrected the raw reads and collapsed the reads into unique sequences, merging closely related sequences to remove PCR and sequencing errors. To assign V, D and J gene segments, CDR3 sequences were aligned to IMGT reference sequences. For a sequence to be retained, a match of at least six nucleotides was required to both a V gene segment and a J gene segment. A rearrangement counted as productive if the CDR3 had no stop codons and remained in frame with V and J, and every other rearrangement counted as non-productive. Following IMGT convention, CDR3 was defined as the stretch from the second conserved V-encoded cysteine to the conserved J-encoded phenylalanine. In an earlier analysis of around 600 of the donors, sequences lacking an unambiguous match to a single V gene segment were excluded. In an earlier analysis of roughly 500 of the donors, V segments were called functional above 56.7% productive rearrangements and were called segregating when the between-donor standard deviation exceeded 5%. A statistical classification framework was built for diagnosing cytomegalovirus status from the catalog of TCR beta chain sequences. In a later analysis, TCR nucleotide sequences were compared against IMGT/GENE-DB human TR gene sequences so that V and J genes could be assigned. The TCRdist pipeline was used in a later analysis to assign CDR3 sequences and most-parsimonious VDJ recombination scenarios. In a later analysis, each TCR beta chain was defined by its CDR3 amino acid sequence together with its V-gene family, and reads lacking a unique V-gene family were excluded. A later analysis removed 500 to 650 highly shared, low-generation-probability nucleotide sequences to deal with suspected cross-contamination and a sequencing artifact. For each public chain, a later analysis derived a clonal expansion index from normalized ranks of inferred template counts within each repertoire. In a later analysis, generation probabilities were computed with a VDJ recombination model fitted to out-of-frame rearrangements, and the resulting probabilities were checked against IGoR. In a later analysis, hypergeometric tests were used to score TCR-TCR, TCR-HLA and TCR-CMV co-occurrence, with a repertoire-size bias correction applied to TCR pairs. A later analysis estimated false discovery rates by permuting HLA or CMV assignments 20 times. In a later analysis, co-occurring TCRs were grouped using DBSCAN, with TCRdist sequence similarity added in when clustering inside HLA-allele-positive subsets. For co-occurrence clustering, repertoires with fewer than 30,000 or more than 120,000 public chains were excluded, along with four or five repertoires with anomalous nucleotide sharing. TCRdb retrieved this table from immuneACCESS and kept in-frame rearrangements only. Not all clones are present; in checked studies, unresolved V genes account for under half, and no reason is known for the remainder. The V and J calls and clone size come from that table; D and trimming were worked out from the DNA. For this sample there are some 180,000 clones; over 60% appear just once. Around 1.6% of the sample is in the top ten clones.

In total, about 650 healthy bone marrow donors made up the cohort. Cohort members were all nominally healthy when sampled, although unrecorded immune exposures were likely present. The donor tested CMV seronegative and was one of the 352 seronegative cohort members. Each donor provided a peripheral blood sample, and peripheral blood mononuclear cells were used for TCR beta sequencing. The Qiagen DNeasy Blood Extraction Kit was used to extract genomic DNA from the blood cell samples. As regards this clone: Its target antigen remains unknown. No base-level quality is on record; no much larger clone is a single base apart.

The V end gives up 4 bases and the J end 0 bases, leaving 4 bases in the junction not matched to a gene. Including cysteine and phenylalanine, the CDR3 has 15 amino acids. The only DNA kept is the CDR3, 45 bases in frame from the first base. The germline V gene gives CDR1 as SGHRS and CDR2 as YFSETQ. Sequenced: PBMCs. The chain is encoded by TRBV5-1 joined to TRBJ2-1; 7 of the junction bases match TRBD1. The sequence came from a man between 18 and 35 years old in good health and CMV-seronegative. The bases are TGCGCCAGCAGCCGGGACAGTCCCTCCTACAATGAGCAGTTCTTC. Translated, it gives CASSRDSPSYNEQFF.